These 9 T cell receptor beta chains came from one sample sequenced in a study of human T cells and chemical hapten exposure. The time point here: pre-sensitization, week 0. Regarding treatment: therapeutic diphenylcyclopropenone sensitization with weekly scalp DPC. TCRdb passed the RACE reads through MiXCR, listing each CDR3 protein once. The sample has about 40,000 distinct CDR3 sequences; over 9.5% are singletons. The source material was whole blood, sampled in connection with sensitization to the hapten diphenylcyclopropenone (DPC). These receptors all stem from a man younger than 40 with alopecia areata. Some clones in this sample may be carry-over from other donors' samples.

This clonotype was recorded at least ten times. The chain has TRBV7-8 and TRBJ1-2; a possible D gene is TRBD1 (5 bases). This CDR3 is 14 amino acids long. Germline lookup yields CDR1 SGHVS and CDR2 FQNEAQ. The germline V and J ends were trimmed by 5 bases and 4 bases, with 14 bases remaining between them. CDR3 nucleotide sequence: TGTGCCAGCAGCATAGGATCAGGGTTCTATGGCTACACCTTC. It codes for CASSIGSGFYGYTF.

The V gene is TRBV5-4, the J gene TRBJ2-5; D may correspond to TRBD1 or TRBD2 (5 bases each). This CDR3 has 16 residues. V lost 0 bases to trimming and J lost 4 bases, with 16 bases between them. CDR1 is SGHNT and CDR2 is YYREEE in the germline V gene (reference sequence). The DNA of the CDR3 is TGTGCCAGCAGCTTGGCCCAGGGAATGGGGGTAGAGACCCAGTACTTC. This gives the protein CASSLAQGMGVETQYF.

The chain combines TRBV6-1 with TRBJ1-5; D gene ambiguous. Trimming pared 6 bases from V and 3 bases from J, leaving 12 bases between. The CDR3 extends over 14 amino acids. Germline V gene sequence: CDR1 MNHNS, CDR2 SASEGT. In DNA, the CDR3 is TGTGCCAGCAGCCTAGTCCCGGACAATCAGCCCCAGCATTTT. Its protein product is CASSLVPDNQPQHF.

V gene TRBV10-3 combines with J gene TRBJ2-3, with D unclear. The V end lost 6 bases, the J end lost 2 bases, and 21 bases lay between the germline ends. The CDR3 covers 17 residues. Germline V gene sequence: CDR1 ENHRY, CDR2 SYGVKD. Here the CDR3 reads CAISASGPGPHTDTQYF. CDR3 coding DNA: TGTGCCATCAGCGCATCGGGCCCCGGGCCACACACAGATACGCAGTATTTT.

This clonotype was counted ten times or more. The V gene is TRBV6-2 or TRBV6-3, the J gene TRBJ2-5; 7 nucleotides line up with TRBD2. CDR3 size: 13 residues. The V gene end was trimmed by 6 bases and the J gene end by 4 bases; junction bases not matched to a gene: 5. Germline lookup yields CDR1 MNHEY and CDR2 SVGEGT. The CDR3 coding sequence is TGTGCCAGCAGCGGGGGGATACGAGAGACCCAGTACTTC. Translation: CASSGGIRETQYF.

This clonotype came up many times. The chain joins TRBV6-2 or TRBV6-3 to TRBJ2-2; 14 bases map to TRBD2. With 5 bases clipped from V and 4 bases from J, the junction kept 6 bases outside the gene matches. The CDR3 length is 17 residues. From germline, CDR1 is MNHEY and CDR2 SVGEGT. The CDR3 here is CASSREGLAGATGELFF. CDR3 DNA sequence: TGTGCCAGCAGTAGGGAGGGACTAGCGGGAGCCACCGGGGAGCTGTTTTTT.

This clonotype was seen ten or more times. This sequence joins TRBV5-5 and TRBJ2-3; maybe TRBD1 (5 bases). CDR1 and CDR2 from the germline V gene are SGHKS and YYEKEE (reference sequence). There are 16 residues in the CDR3. Trimming removed 5 bases at V and 0 bases at J, with 16 bases between. The CDR3 sequence is CASSSRFSGSTDTQYF. CDR3 in DNA: TGTGCCAGCAGTTCTCGTTTCTCAGGGAGCACAGATACGCAGTATTTT.

This clonotype occurred many times. The V call is TRBV11-2, the J call TRBJ2-7; D is possibly TRBD1 (7 bases). The CDR3 covers 15 residues. Germline-derived CDR1 and CDR2 are SGHAT and FQNNGV. Trimming left V 4 bases short and J 7 bases short, with 20 bases between. The CDR3 loop is CASSSFRGEMWEQYF. The CDR3 nucleotides read TGTGCCAGCAGCTCTTTCAGGGGGGAGATGTGGGAGCAGTACTTC.

This clonotype turned up a few times. The V and J genes are TRBV28 and TRBJ1-2; D is unclear. V was cut by 2 bases and J by 0 bases, with 7 bases left in between. The CDR3 has 14 residues. CDR1 is MDHEN, CDR2 SYDVKM, per germline. Here the CDR3 DNA reads TGTGCCAGCAGTTTAGTCGTTACTAACTATGGCTACACCTTC. Translated: CASSLVVTNYGYTF.